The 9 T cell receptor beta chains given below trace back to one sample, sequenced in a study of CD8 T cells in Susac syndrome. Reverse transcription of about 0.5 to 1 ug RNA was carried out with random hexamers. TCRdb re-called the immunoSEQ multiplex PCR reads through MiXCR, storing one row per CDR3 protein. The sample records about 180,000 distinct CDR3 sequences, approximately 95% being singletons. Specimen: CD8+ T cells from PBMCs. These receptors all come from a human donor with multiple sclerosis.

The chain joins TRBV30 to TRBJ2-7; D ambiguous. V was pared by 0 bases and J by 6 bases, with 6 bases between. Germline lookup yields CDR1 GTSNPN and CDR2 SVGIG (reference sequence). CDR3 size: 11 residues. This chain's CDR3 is CAWSVGSEQYF. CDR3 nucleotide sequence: TGTGCCTGGAGTGTAGGTTCCGAGCAGTACTTC.

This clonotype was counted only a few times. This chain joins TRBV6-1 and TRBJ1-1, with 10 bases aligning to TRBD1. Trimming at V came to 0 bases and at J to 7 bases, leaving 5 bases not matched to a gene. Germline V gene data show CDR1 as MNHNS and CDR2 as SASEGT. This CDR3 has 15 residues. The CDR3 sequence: CASSEARTGGNEAFF. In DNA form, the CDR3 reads TGTGCCAGCAGTGAAGCACGGACAGGGGGAAATGAAGCTTTCTTT.

The CDR3 spells CASSLGGWSQYF. The DNA for the CDR3 is TGTGCCAGCAGTTTGGGAGGCTGGTCGCAGTACTTC. This chain connects TRBV28 to TRBJ2-7; a weak D match, TRBD2 (6 bases). The length of the CDR3 is 12 residues. CDR1 is MDHEN and CDR2 is SYDVKM in the germline V gene. Between the trimmed V and J ends, which lost 3 bases and 9 bases, there was a span of 12 bases. Filled out from reference TRBV28 and TRBJ2-7, the complete variable domain reads DVKVTQSSRYLVKRTGEKVFLECVQDMDHENMFWYRQDPGLGLRLIYFSYDVKMKEKGDIPEGYSVSREKKERFSLILESASTNQTSMYLCASSLGGWSQYFGPGTRLTVT.

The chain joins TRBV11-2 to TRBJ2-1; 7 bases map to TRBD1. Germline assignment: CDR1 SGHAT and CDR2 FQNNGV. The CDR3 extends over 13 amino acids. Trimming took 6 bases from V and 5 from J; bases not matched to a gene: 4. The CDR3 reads CASRAGGNNEQFF. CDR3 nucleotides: TGTGCCAGCAGGGCAGGGGGAAACAATGAGCAGTTCTTC. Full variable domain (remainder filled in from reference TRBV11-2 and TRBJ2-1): EAGVAQSPRYKIIEKRQSVAFWCNPISGHATLYWYQQILGQGPKLLIQFQNNGVVDDSQLPKDRFSAERLKGVDSTLKIQPAKLEDSAVYLCASRAGGNNEQFFGPGTRLTVL.

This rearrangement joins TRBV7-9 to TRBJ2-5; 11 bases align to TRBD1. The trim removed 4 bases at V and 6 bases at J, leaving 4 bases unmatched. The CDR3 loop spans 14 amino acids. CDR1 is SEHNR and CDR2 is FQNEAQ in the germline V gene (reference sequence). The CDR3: CASSWTGGGKTQYF. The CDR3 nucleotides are TGTGCCAGCAGCTGGACAGGGGGCGGAAAGACCCAGTACTTC.

CDR3 region: CASSPGQGMHNEQFF. CDR3 coding DNA: TGTGCCAGCAGTCCCGGACAGGGTATGCACAATGAGCAGTTCTTC. The genes are TRBV7-8 and TRBJ2-1; TRBD1 matches 8 bases. The V gene end was trimmed by 6 bases and the J gene end by 5 bases; junction bases not matched to a gene: 9. CDR1 is SGHVS, CDR2 FQNEAQ, per germline. This CDR3 is built from 15 residues.

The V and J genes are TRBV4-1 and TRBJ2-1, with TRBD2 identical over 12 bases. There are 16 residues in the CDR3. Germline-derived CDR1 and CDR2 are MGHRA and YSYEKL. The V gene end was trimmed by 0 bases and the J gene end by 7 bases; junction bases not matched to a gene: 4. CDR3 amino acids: CASSQDPSGRGNEQFF. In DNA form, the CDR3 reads TGCGCCAGCAGCCAAGACCCTAGCGGGAGGGGGAATGAGCAGTTCTTC.

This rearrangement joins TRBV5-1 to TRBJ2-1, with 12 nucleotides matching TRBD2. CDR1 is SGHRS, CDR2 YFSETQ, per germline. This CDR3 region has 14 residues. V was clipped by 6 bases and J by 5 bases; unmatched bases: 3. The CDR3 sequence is CASKLAGGHNEQFF. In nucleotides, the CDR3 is TGCGCCAGCAAACTAGCGGGAGGTCACAATGAGCAGTTCTTC.

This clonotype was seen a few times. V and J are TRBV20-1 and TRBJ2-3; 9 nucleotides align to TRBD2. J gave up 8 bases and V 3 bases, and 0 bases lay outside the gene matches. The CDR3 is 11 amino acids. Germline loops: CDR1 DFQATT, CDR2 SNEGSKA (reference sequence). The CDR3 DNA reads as TGCAGTGCTAGGACTAGCGGTACGCAGTATTTT. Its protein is CSARTSGTQYF.